The 20 T cell receptor beta chains below come from one sample, sequenced in a study of OX40 agonist ivuxolimab in advanced cancers. Library preparation employed the immunoSEQ multiplex PCR assay. TCRdb holds this immuneACCESS table with in-frame rearrangements only. Some clones are missing; in checked studies, unresolved V genes explain under half, and the rest has no known cause. In all, the sample holds some 86,000 clones, and 70% to 90% of those were seen once. Of the sample, over 3% falls within the top ten clones. Material: CD4+ or CD8+ T cells sorted from blood, obtained in a trial of the OX40 agonist ivuxolimab. The origin of the receptors is an adult with an advanced solid tumor such as melanoma, head and neck, liver or kidney cancer.

The chain is built from TRBV10-3 and TRBJ1-1, with D possibly matching TRBD1 (5 bases). CDR3 length equals 13 residues. Germline assignment: CDR1 ENHRY and CDR2 SYGVKD. Trimming stripped 6 bases from V and 4 bases from J, with 12 bases between. The CDR3 spells CAISSRAGTEAFF. The CDR3, as DNA: TGTGCCATCAGCTCCAGGGCCGGCACTGAAGCTTTCTTT.

This chain joins TRBV20-1 and TRBJ2-3; no definite D call. The germline V gene has CDR1 DFQATT and CDR2 SNEGSKA (reference sequence). The CDR3 is made up of 11 amino acids. V was clipped by 1 base and J by 2 bases, with 1 base between them. CDR3: CSARATDTQYF. The CDR3 DNA reads as TGCAGTGCTAGAGCCACAGATACGCAGTATTTT.

This clone occurred once. The chain joins TRBV20-1 to TRBJ2-5; D is uncertain. The J call is uncertain, as TRBJ2-7 better fits the DNA end. The CDR3 consists of 10 residues. The germline gives CDR1 DFQATT, CDR2 SNEGSKA (reference sequence). Here the CDR3 DNA reads TGCAGTGCCGAAGACGGCGAGCAGTACTTC. Translation gives CSAEDGEQYF.

This clone has more than one count but fewer than ten. V usage is TRBV9 and J usage is TRBJ2-2; D unresolved. The CDR3 covers 16 residues. Germline V gene data show CDR1 as SGDLS and CDR2 as YYNGEE. V lost 3 bases and J lost 0, with 12 bases in between. Written as DNA, the CDR3 is TGTGCCAGCAGCGACCGACACGCGTCGAACACCGGGGAGCTGTTTTTT. It is translated as CASSDRHASNTGELFF.

V usage is TRBV9 and J usage is TRBJ2-1, with TRBD1 matching 10 bases. This CDR3 has 17 amino acids. Germline V lookup: CDR1 SGDLS, CDR2 YYNGEE. J gave up 7 bases and V 4 bases, and 14 bases lay outside the gene matches. This CDR3 reads CASSHFAGTGVLNEQFF. The CDR3 DNA follows: TGTGCCAGCAGCCATTTTGCGGGGACAGGGGTATTGAATGAGCAGTTCTTC.

For the CDR3, the DNA is TGTGCCAGCAGTGAGACTAGCGGGGTCTCCTACGAGCAGTACTTC. Translating gives CASSETSGVSYEQYF. This chain connects TRBV6-1 to TRBJ2-7, with 11 nucleotides matching TRBD2. The CDR3 covers 15 residues. The V segment lost 3 bases and the J segment 0 bases; nucleotides outside the gene matches: 1. Germline V gives CDR1 MNHNS, CDR2 SASEGT.

This chain links TRBV9 with TRBJ2-1; D gene ambiguous. Trimming removed 5 bases from V and 1 base from J, with 16 bases in between. Germline V lookup: CDR1 SGDLS, CDR2 YYNGEE. This CDR3 has 16 residues. Here the CDR3 reads CASSPTPTLSYNEQFF. The CDR3 nucleotides are TGTGCCAGCAGTCCCACGCCCACCCTATCCTACAATGAGCAGTTCTTC. The full variable domain, its missing parts supplied by reference TRBV9 and TRBJ2-1, is DSGVTQTPKHLITATGQRVTLRCSPRSGDLSVYWYQQSLDQGLQFLIQYYNGEERAKGNILERFSAQQFPDLHSELNLSSLELGDSALYFCASSPTPTLSYNEQFFGPGTRLTVL.

The chain links TRBV28 to TRBJ2-3, with D tentatively TRBD2 (6 bases). Looked up from germline, CDR1 is MDHEN and CDR2 is SYDVKM. The CDR3 runs to 14 residues. V was shortened by 10 bases and J by 2 bases, with 16 bases between the two germline ends. In DNA form, the CDR3 reads TGTGCCACTAGCTTAGCGGATAACACAGATACGCAGTATTTT. It encodes CATSLADNTDTQYF.

The rearrangement uses TRBV13 and TRBJ2-5; the match to TRBD1 covers 8 bases. With the DNA end fitting TRBJ2-7 better, the J assignment may be wrong. Per the germline V gene, CDR1 is PRHDT and CDR2 is FYEKMQ (reference sequence). The CDR3 has 14 residues. The CDR3 here is CASSPDRERREQYF. Here the CDR3 DNA reads TGTGCCAGCAGTCCGGACAGGGAACGGCGCGAGCAGTACTTC.

This chain connects TRBV5-1 to TRBJ2-7; TRBD1 aligns across 8 bases. CDR3 length equals 15 residues. The ends lost 3 bases at V and 3 bases at J; junction bases unmatched: 8. Germline V gene sequence: CDR1 SGHRS, CDR2 YFSETQ. This CDR3 is CASSSSGQGNYEQYF. Written as DNA, the CDR3 is TGCGCCAGCAGCTCGAGCGGACAGGGAAACTACGAGCAGTACTTC.

The chain combines TRBV2 with TRBJ2-5, with TRBD2 as a possible D gene (6 bases). V lost 4 bases to trimming and J lost 1 base, with 13 bases between them. This CDR3 contains 15 residues. Germline V gives CDR1 SNHLY, CDR2 FYNNEI. For the CDR3, the DNA is TGTGCCAGCAGTGGGCAAGCGGGCGCCCAAGAGACCCAGTACTTC. It specifies CASSGQAGAQETQYF.

This chain uses TRBV7-9 with TRBJ1-5, with D possibly matching TRBD1 (5 bases). V was trimmed by 1 base and J by 5 bases, leaving 12 bases between them. Per the germline V gene, CDR1 is SEHNR and CDR2 is FQNEAQ (reference sequence). CDR3 length: 15 residues. The CDR3 nucleotides are TGTGCCAGCAGCTTAGAGGCCCAGGGAGATCAGCCCCAGCATTTT. This translates into CASSLEAQGDQPQHF.

About this clone: An end of the junction differs from the germline gene, which may be a read error. The chain recombines TRBV20-1 with TRBJ1-1; the D gene is possibly TRBD1 (5 bases). Germline CDR1 and CDR2: DFQATT and SNEGSKA (reference sequence). The CDR3 spans 11 residues. The CDR3 DNA reads as TGCAGTGCTAGGGACAACCTACAGGCTGACTTT. Its protein is CSARDNLQADF.

The V call is TRBV28, the J call TRBJ2-2; the D call may be TRBD1 or TRBD2 (6 bases each). Trimming removed 3 bases from V and 3 bases from J, with 14 bases in between. The CDR3 is made up of 16 amino acids. In germline, CDR1 is MDHEN, CDR2 SYDVKM. This chain's CDR3 is CASSFWGAQDTGELFF. The DNA for the CDR3 is TGTGCCAGCAGTTTTTGGGGGGCGCAGGACACCGGGGAGCTGTTTTTT. The full variable domain, in which reference TRBV28 and TRBJ2-2 provide the parts outside the CDR3, is DVKVTQSSRYLVKRTGEKVFLECVQDMDHENMFWYRQDPGLGLRLIYFSYDVKMKEKGDIPEGYSVSREKKERFSLILESASTNQTSMYLCASSFWGAQDTGELFFGEGSRLTVL.

This chain uses TRBV7-2 with TRBJ1-5; D is unresolved. Germline CDR1 and CDR2: SGHTA and FQGNSA. V was trimmed by 1 base and J by 0 bases, leaving 7 bases between them. The CDR3 spans 15 residues. The CDR3 DNA is TGTGCCAGCAGCTTAGGAATAGCTAGCAATCAGCCCCAGCATTTT. Amino acid sequence: CASSLGIASNQPQHF.

The rearrangement links TRBV18 to TRBJ2-7; D is tentatively TRBD1 or TRBD2 (5 bases each). V was trimmed by 3 bases and J by 1 base, leaving 16 bases between them. Germline V lookup: CDR1 KGHSH, CDR2 LQKENI. This CDR3 spans 16 amino acids. For the CDR3, the DNA is TGTGCCAGCTCACCGAGTCCCGGGACGGTGTCCTACGAGCAGTACTTC. Its protein is CASSPSPGTVSYEQYF.

This chain connects TRBV13 to TRBJ2-7; 7 positions match TRBD1. V was clipped by 5 bases and J by 1 base; unmatched bases: 11. CDR1 PRHDT and CDR2 FYEKMQ come from the germline V gene (reference sequence). The CDR3 sequence is 16 residues long. The chain's CDR3 is CASSTTWTGASYEQYF. The CDR3 bases are TGTGCCAGCAGCACCACTTGGACAGGCGCTTCCTACGAGCAGTACTTC.

The chain recombines TRBV19 with TRBJ1-1; 7 bases line up with TRBD1. V lost 7 bases, J lost 1 base, and 24 bases stayed unmatched. There are 20 residues in the CDR3. CDR1 and CDR2 from the germline V gene are LNHDA and SQIVND (reference sequence). The CDR3 sequence is CASTEGVGQARIPWNTEAFF. In DNA, the CDR3 is TGTGCCAGTACCGAAGGGGTTGGACAGGCTCGAATCCCCTGGAACACTGAAGCTTTCTTT.

V is TRBV25-1 and J is TRBJ2-3; TRBD2 is a possible D gene (5 bases). This CDR3 is 18 amino acids long. V lost 4 bases to trimming and J lost 3 bases, with 23 bases between them. CDR1 MGHDK and CDR2 SYGVNS come from the germline V gene. The DNA for the CDR3 is TGTGCCAGCAGTGGTAAACGGGGAGAACCTGAATGGACAGATACGCAGTATTTT. This gives the protein CASSGKRGEPEWTDTQYF.

This clone was recorded only once. The rearrangement uses TRBV11-2 and TRBJ2-1; D is unresolved. The CDR3 totals 13 residues. In germline, CDR1 is SGHAT, CDR2 FQNNGV. Between the trimmed V and J ends, which lost 0 bases and 9 bases, there was a span of 9 bases. The CDR3: CASSLDSLPEQFF. The CDR3 DNA reads TGTGCCAGCAGCTTAGATAGTCTTCCTGAGCAGTTCTTC.